This TCR beta chain derives from a study of cytomegalovirus exposure and HLA in healthy donors. The overall study: There were roughly 110 million unique TCR beta sequences, drawn from roughly 200 million T cells, in an earlier analysis.

In the PCR, 60 Vbeta and 13 Jbeta primers were used. Clones were read by immunoSEQ multiplex PCR, and TCRdb kept only the in-frame ones, dropping some. This table holds 75,000 to 100,000 clones, 70% to 75% found once. The CDR3 has 12 residues. The J segment lost 5 bases and the V segment lost 3 bases, leaving 0 bases of the junction unmatched. CDR1 is MNHEY, CDR2 SMNVEV, per germline (reference sequence). Study observations and caveats: TRBV6-2, TRBV6-3 and some other V segments were unresolvable in 87-base-pair reads. The productive fraction for most TCR beta V segments was about 87% or about 30% in an earlier analysis.

Details on this clone: Its antigen is undetermined. Other nucleotide sequences from this sample produce the same CDR3.

Sequencing input: PBMCs. The chain couples TRBV27 to TRBJ1-2; 7 nucleotides agree with TRBD1. This clonotype was sampled from a middle-aged man in good health and CMV-seronegative. The chain's CDR3 is CASSFRGYGYTF. The CDR3 bases are TGTGCCAGCAGTTTCAGGGGGTATGGCTACACCTTC.